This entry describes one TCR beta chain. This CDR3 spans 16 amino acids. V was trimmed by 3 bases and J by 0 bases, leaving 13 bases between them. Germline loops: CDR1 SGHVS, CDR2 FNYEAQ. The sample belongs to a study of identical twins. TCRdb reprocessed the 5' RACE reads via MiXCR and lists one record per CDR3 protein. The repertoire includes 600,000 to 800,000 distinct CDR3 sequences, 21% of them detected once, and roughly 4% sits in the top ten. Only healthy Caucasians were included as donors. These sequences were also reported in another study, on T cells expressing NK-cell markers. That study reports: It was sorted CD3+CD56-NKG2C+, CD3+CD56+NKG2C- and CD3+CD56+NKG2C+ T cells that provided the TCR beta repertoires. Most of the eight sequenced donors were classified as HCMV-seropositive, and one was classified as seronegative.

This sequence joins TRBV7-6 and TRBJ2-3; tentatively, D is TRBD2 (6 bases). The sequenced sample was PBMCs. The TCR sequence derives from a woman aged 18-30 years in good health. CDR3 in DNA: TGTGCCAGCAGCTTTAGTAGCGGATCTAGCACAGATACGCAGTATTTT. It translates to CASSFSSGSSTDTQYF.